What follows are 2 T cell receptor beta chains derived from one specimen sequenced in a study of immune heterogeneity within non-small cell lung tumors listed by TCRdb under 2018. For the TCR template, genomic DNA was extracted from bulk tumor tissue, and around 600 ng of gDNA was amplified for each sample. Multiple biopsies per primary tumor were taken during surgery, spaced as far apart as possible within the tumor mass. Patients in the study cohort, which was described as untreated, were newly diagnosed NSCLC cases going through curative surgery. TCRdb lists the instrument as HiSeq X Ten. The TCR beta CDR3 region was amplified with a multiplex PCR system whose first round of about 9 cycles used 32 V-gene forward primers and 13 J-gene reverse primers. The public reads were quality trimmed at Q25 with fastp and then assembled into clones with MiXCR by TCRdb, keeping productive beta chains. Each entry merges the rows of one CDR3 protein and shows their most common DNA and genes. This sample is represented by around 4,200 distinct CDR3 sequences; 24% of them were singletons. Of the sample, about 9.8% falls within the top ten clones.

The sequenced material came from lung tumor tissue. These receptors all come from a man aged 50-59 years with non-small cell lung cancer.

The chain joins TRBV5-4 to TRBJ2-7; weak D call: TRBD1 (6 bases). The length of the CDR3 is 17 residues. V was cut by 3 bases and J by 3 bases, with 22 bases left in between. Germline CDR1 and CDR2: SGHNT and YYREEE (reference sequence). The CDR3 sequence: CASSSSGETNYLYEQYF. CDR3 coding DNA: TGTGCCAGCAGCTCCTCAGGGGAAACGAATTACCTCTACGAGCAGTACTTC.

This rearrangement joins TRBV5-6 to TRBJ2-3; 7 positions agree with TRBD1. CDR3 size: 15 residues. V was clipped by 3 bases and J by 8 bases; unmatched bases: 12. CDR1 SGHDT and CDR2 YYEEEE come from the germline V gene. The CDR3 loop is CASSSGQCGFGTQYF. DNA for the CDR3: TGTGCCAGCAGCTCGGGACAGTGTGGCTTTGGTACGCAGTATTTT.